This T cell receptor (beta chain) was sequenced in a study of CXCR3-negative and CXCR3-positive naive CD8 T cells. Study conclusions and caveats: CXCR3-positive naive cells had TRB CDR3s that were more hydrophobic than CXCR3-negative naive cells had.

The method, 5' RACE with UMI labels, was used to prepare the TRB cDNA libraries. TCRdb re-called the 5' RACE reads; every CDR3 protein appears as one record, without DNA. Its table lists roughly 140,000 distinct CDR3 sequences. This CDR3 is built from 14 residues. The germline CDR1 and CDR2 sequences are SGHKS and YYEKEE (reference sequence). With respect to this clonotype: No antigen is known for it.

J is TRBJ2-7 and V is TRBV5-5; lacking DNA, the TRBD1 call made by TCRdb goes unchecked. The receptor was isolated from a human donor in good health. Some clones in this sample may be carry-over from other donors' samples. The sample comprised naive CXCR3+ CD8+ T cells from blood. The subset is: CD45RO-CCR7+CD27+CD95- naive CD8+ T cells expressing CXCR3 (TNR3+). CDR3 in amino acids: CASSPRQGSYEQYF.